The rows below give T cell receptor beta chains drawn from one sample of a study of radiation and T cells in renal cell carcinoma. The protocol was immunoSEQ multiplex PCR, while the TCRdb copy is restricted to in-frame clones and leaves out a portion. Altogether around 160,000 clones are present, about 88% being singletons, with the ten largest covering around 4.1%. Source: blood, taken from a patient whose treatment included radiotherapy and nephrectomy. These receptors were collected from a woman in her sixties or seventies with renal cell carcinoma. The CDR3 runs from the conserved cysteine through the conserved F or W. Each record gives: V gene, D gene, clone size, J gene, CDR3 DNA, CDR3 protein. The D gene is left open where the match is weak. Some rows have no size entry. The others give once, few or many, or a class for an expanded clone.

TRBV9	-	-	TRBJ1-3	TGTGCCAGCACAACAGCATCAGCTGGAAACACCATATATTTT	CASTTASAGNTIYF
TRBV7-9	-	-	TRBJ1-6	TGTGCCAGCAGCTTGTCTCCCAATTCACCCCTCCACTTT	CASSLSPNSPLHF
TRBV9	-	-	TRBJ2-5	TGTGCCAGCAGCGTAGCCGGGGCGCAGACCCAGTACTTC	CASSVAGAQTQYF
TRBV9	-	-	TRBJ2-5	TGTGCCAGCAGCGTAGGAGGGGGGACCCAAGAGACCCAGTACTTC	CASSVGGGTQETQYF
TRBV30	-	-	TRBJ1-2	TGTGCCTGGAGGAGGGAGAGACCTAACTATGGCTACACCTTC	CAWRRERPNYGYTF
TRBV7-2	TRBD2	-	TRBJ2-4	TGTGCCAGCAGCTTAGCAGGCGGGGGGGCCGAAAACATTCAGTACTTC	CASSLAGGGAENIQYF
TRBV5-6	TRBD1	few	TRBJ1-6	TGTGCCAGCAGCCCCGACAGGGGGCAGAATTCACCCCTCCACTTT	CASSPDRGQNSPLHF
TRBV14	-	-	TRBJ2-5	TGTGCCAGCAGCCAAGTTAGCGACGAGACCCAGTACTTC	CASSQVSDETQYF
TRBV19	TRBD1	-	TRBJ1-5	TGTGCCAGTAGTCTCGGGACAGGGGGGGAGCCCCAGCATTTT	CASSLGTGGEPQHF
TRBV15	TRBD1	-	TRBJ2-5	TGTGCCACCAGCGCCGGACAGGGGGCTGTGGGGGAGACCCAGTACTTC	CATSAGQGAVGETQYF
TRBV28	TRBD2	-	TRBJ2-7	TGTGCCAGCAGTTTATTACCCGCACTAGCGGGGGGGTACTCCTACGAGCAGTACTTC	CASSLLPALAGGYSYEQYF
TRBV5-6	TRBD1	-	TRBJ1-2	TGTGCCAGCAGCCTGGACAGGTTTTATGGCTACACCTTC	CASSLDRFYGYTF
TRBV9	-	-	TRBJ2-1	TGTGCCAGCAGCGTAGGAGAGGAACCCTACAATGAGCAGTTCTTC	CASSVGEEPYNEQFF
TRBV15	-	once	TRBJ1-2	TGTGCCACCACAATTGGAGCTAACTATGGCTACACCTTC	CATTIGANYGYTF
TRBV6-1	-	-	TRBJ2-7	TGTGCCAGCAGGCTATCACAGGGTTACGAGCAGTACTTC	CASRLSQGYEQYF
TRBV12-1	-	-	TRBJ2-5	TGTGCCAGCAGCTTTCCCCGGGACAGCCAAGAGACCCAGTACTTC	CASSFPRDSQETQYF
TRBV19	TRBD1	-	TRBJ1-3	TGTGCCAGTAAACCGGGACAGGGATCTGGAAACACCATATATTTT	CASKPGQGSGNTIYF
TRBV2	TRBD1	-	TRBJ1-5	TGTGCCAGCAGTGACGACAGGGTGGGCAATCAGCCCCAGCATTTT	CASSDDRVGNQPQHF
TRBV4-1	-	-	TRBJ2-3	TGCGCCAGCAGCCAAGAGTCTAGCTGGGCAGATACGCAGTATTTT	CASSQESSWADTQYF
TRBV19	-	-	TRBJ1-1	TGTGCCTCCTGGGAGGGAGTCCGAGGGAACACTGAAGCTTTCTTT	CASWEGVRGNTEAFF
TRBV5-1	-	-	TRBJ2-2	TGCGCCAGCACCGCTGGTGGTACGGACGGGGAGCTGTTTTTT	CASTAGGTDGELFF
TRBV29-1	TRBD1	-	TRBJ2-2	TGCAGCGGTTACAGGGGCGGGGAGCTGTTTTTT	CSGYRGGELFF
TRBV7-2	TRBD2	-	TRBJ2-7	TGTGCCAGCAGCTTAGTTCCTGGACTAGCTGCAAGCCACGAGCAGTACTTC	CASSLVPGLAASHEQYF
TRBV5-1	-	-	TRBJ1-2	TGCGCCAGCAGCTTGATAGGGGCAGGTGGCTACACCTTC	CASSLIGAGGYTF
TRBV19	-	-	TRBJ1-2	TGTGCCAGTAACCCTCTTCGAGACTATGGCTACACCTTC	CASNPLRDYGYTF
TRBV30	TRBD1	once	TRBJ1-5	TGTGCCTGGAGTGTACCGCGGACAGGGGTCCCCAATCAGCCCCAGCATTTT	CAWSVPRTGVPNQPQHF
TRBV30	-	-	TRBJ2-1	TGTGCCTGGAGTGGAGGGGGGACCACCTACAATGAGCAGTTCTTC	CAWSGGGTTYNEQFF
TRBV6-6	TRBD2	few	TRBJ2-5	TGTGCCAGCAGTCCACGACTAGCGGGGGGGCTCGAGACCCAGTACTTC	CASSPRLAGGLETQYF
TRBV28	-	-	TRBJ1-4	TGTGCCAGCAGTTTAGGGGAAGAAAAACTGTTTTTT	CASSLGEEKLFF
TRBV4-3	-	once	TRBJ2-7	TGCGCCAGCAGCCAAGATGCCGCTACTACGGGGGATACCTACGAGCAGTACTTC	CASSQDAATTGDTYEQYF
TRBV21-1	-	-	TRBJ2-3	TGTGCCAGCAGCGCCCGGGACAGCGCTTCAGATACGCAGTATTTT	CASSARDSASDTQYF
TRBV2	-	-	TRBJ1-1	TGTGCCACCAATACAGGGTCGGGAGGCACTGAAGCTTTCTTT	CATNTGSGGTEAFF
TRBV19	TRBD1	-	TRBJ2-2	TGTGCCAGTACCAAGACAGGGCTAGCGAACACCGGGGAGCTGTTTTTT	CASTKTGLANTGELFF
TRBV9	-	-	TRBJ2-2	TGTGCCAGCAGCCCCGGATGGGGCACCGGGGAGCTGTTTTTT	CASSPGWGTGELFF
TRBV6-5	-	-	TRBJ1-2	TGTGCCAGCAGTTACCAAAACTATGGCTACACCTTC	CASSYQNYGYTF
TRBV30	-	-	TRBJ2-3	TGTTCGCAGGGGGGGCCTTGGACAGATACGCAGTATTTT	CSQGGPWTDTQYF
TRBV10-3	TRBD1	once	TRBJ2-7	TGTGCCATCAATCGGGACAGATTCTACGAGCAGTACTTC	CAINRDRFYEQYF
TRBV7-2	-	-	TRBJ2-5	TGTGCCAGCAGCCTCGTGAGGGGGACCCAGTACTTC	CASSLVRGTQYF
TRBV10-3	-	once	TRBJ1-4	TGTGCCATCAGTGAGTCGGGGGACTGGGCGGAAAAACTGTTTTTT	CAISESGDWAEKLFF
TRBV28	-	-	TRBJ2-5	TGTGCCAGCAGTTTATTGGGGGACAAAGTTGAAAAGACCCAGTACTTC	CASSLLGDKVEKTQYF
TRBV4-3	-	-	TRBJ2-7	TGCGCCAGCAGCCAAGAAGCTGGGACACCCTACGAGCAGTACTTC	CASSQEAGTPYEQYF
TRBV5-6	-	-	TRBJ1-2	TGTGCCAGCAGCTTGGGAATTGACAGCCCCTATGGCTACACCTTC	CASSLGIDSPYGYTF
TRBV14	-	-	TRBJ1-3	TGTGCCAGCAGCCAAGGCCCTACAGCCGGAAACACCATATATTTT	CASSQGPTAGNTIYF
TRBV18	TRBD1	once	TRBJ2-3	TGTGCCAGCTCACCAACAGGGACAGCAGATACGCAGTATTTT	CASSPTGTADTQYF
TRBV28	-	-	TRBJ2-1	TGTGCCAGCAGTTTACTTCAGTTGAGGGGCCTAACCTACAATGAGCAGTTCTTC	CASSLLQLRGLTYNEQFF
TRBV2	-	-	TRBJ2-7	TGTTCGAGAAGGGGGACGGGGGGCTACGAGCAGTACTTC	CSRRGTGGYEQYF
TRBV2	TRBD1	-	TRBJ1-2	TGTGCCAGCAGTGGTGATAGGGGGCATTATGGCTACACCTTC	CASSGDRGHYGYTF
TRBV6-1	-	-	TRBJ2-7	TGTGCCAGCAGCCCGAGGGGGTACGAGCAGTACTTC	CASSPRGYEQYF
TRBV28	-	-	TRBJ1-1	TGTGCCAGCAGTATCGCCGGGGGAAAGCGTGAAGCTTTCTTT	CASSIAGGKREAFF
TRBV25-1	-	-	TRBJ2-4	TGTGCCAGCAGTGAACCGGGGGCTGCCAAAAACATTCAGTACTTC	CASSEPGAAKNIQYF
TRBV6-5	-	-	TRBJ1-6	TGTGCCAGCAGTTACTGGCAGACAAATTCACCCCTCCACTTT	CASSYWQTNSPLHF